This T cell receptor beta chain is from a study of blood T cell repertoires in COVID-19. Libraries were prepared by immunoSEQ multiplex PCR; TCRdb keeps only in-frame clonotypes and omits some of them. This sample carries fewer than 250,000 clones, 84% of them seen once, and the ten largest clones take 5.5% to 7.5%. Trimming pared 6 bases from V and 3 bases from J, leaving 11 bases between. Germline CDR1 is MNHNY and CDR2 is SVGAGI (reference sequence). This CDR3 comprises 13 residues. The sequenced sample consisted of PBMCs or T cells enriched from blood (not recorded which). This chain uses TRBV6-6 with TRBJ1-2; D perhaps matches TRBD1 (6 bases). This TCR was recovered from a woman between 40 and 55 years old who had recovered from COVID-19. Here the CDR3 reads CASRDSADYGYTF. CDR3 bases: TGTGCCAGCAGGGACAGCGCGGACTATGGCTACACCTTC.